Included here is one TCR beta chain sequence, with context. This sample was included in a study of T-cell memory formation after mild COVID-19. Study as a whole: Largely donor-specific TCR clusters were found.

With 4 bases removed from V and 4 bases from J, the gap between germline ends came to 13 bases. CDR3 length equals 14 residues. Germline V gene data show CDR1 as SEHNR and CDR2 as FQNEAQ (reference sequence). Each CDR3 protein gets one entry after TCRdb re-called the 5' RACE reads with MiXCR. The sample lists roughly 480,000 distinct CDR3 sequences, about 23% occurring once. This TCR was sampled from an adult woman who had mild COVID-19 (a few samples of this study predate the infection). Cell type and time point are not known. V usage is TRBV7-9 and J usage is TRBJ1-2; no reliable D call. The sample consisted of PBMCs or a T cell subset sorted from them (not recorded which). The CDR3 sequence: CASSSSTGFYGYTF. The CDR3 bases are TGTGCCAGCAGCTCCAGCACGGGATTCTATGGCTACACCTTC.